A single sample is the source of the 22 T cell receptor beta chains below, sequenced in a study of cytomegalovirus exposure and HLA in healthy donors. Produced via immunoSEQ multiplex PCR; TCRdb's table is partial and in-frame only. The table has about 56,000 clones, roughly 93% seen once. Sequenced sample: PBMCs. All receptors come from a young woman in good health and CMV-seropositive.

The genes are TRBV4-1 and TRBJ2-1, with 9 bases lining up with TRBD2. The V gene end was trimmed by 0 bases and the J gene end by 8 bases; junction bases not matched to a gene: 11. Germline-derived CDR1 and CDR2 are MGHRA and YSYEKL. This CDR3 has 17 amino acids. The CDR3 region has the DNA TGCGCCAGCAGCCAAGATGTGTCTAGCGGGGTGTTGGATGAGCAGTTCTTC. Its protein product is CASSQDVSSGVLDEQFF.

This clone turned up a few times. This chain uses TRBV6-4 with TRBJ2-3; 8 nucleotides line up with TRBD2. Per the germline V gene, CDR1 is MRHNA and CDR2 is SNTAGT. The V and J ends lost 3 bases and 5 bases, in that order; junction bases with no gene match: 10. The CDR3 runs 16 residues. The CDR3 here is CASSDGTGGPLDTQYF. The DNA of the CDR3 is TGTGCCAGCAGTGATGGAACGGGGGGGCCGTTAGATACGCAGTATTTT.

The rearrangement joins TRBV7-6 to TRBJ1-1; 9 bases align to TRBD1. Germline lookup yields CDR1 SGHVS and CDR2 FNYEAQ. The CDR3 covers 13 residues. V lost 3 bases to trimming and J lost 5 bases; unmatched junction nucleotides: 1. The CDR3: CASSLGQGTEAFF. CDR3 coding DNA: TGTGCCAGCAGCTTGGGACAGGGAACTGAAGCTTTCTTT. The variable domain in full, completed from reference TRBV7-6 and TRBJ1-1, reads GAGVSQSPRYKVTKRGQDVALRCDPISGHVSLYWYRQALGQGPEFLTYFNYEAQQDKSGLPNDRFSAERPEGSISTLTIQRTEQRDSAMYRCASSLGQGTEAFFGQGTRLTVV.

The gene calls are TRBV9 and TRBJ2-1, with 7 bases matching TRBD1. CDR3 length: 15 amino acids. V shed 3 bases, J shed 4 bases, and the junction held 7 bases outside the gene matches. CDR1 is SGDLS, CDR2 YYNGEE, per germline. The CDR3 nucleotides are TGTGCCAGCAGCGAAGAGGGGGCTGGATACAATGAGCAGTTCTTC. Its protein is CASSEEGAGYNEQFF.

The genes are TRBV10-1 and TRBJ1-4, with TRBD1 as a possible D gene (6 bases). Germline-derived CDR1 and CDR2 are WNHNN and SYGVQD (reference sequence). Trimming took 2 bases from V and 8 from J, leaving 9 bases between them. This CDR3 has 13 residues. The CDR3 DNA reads TGCGCCAGCAGTGAGCGACAGGCCGAAAAACTGTTTTTT. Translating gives CASSERQAEKLFF.

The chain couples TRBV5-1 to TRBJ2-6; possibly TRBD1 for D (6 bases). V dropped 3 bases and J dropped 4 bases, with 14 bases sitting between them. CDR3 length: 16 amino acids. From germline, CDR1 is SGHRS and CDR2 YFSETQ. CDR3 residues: CASSWSTGSGANVLTF. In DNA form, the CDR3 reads TGCGCCAGCAGCTGGTCCACAGGGTCAGGGGCCAACGTCCTGACTTTC.

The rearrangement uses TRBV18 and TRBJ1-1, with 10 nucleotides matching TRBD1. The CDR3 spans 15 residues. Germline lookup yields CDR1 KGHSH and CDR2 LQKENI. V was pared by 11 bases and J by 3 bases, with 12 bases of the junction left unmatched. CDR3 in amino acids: CAGKPGTGDHTEAFF. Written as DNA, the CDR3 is TGTGCCGGAAAACCCGGGACAGGGGACCACACTGAAGCTTTCTTT.

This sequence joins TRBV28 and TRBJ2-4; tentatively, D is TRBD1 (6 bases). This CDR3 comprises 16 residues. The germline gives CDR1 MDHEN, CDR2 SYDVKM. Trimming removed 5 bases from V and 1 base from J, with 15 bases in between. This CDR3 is CASSTTGKEAKNIQYF. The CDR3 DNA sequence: TGTGCCAGCAGTACTACAGGGAAAGAGGCCAAAAACATTCAGTACTTC.

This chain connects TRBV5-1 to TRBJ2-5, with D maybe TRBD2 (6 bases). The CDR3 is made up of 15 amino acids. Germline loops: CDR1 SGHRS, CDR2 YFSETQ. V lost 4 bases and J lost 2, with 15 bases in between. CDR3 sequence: CASSPRDWRQETQYF. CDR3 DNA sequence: TGCGCCAGCAGCCCAAGGGACTGGCGGCAAGAGACCCAGTACTTC.

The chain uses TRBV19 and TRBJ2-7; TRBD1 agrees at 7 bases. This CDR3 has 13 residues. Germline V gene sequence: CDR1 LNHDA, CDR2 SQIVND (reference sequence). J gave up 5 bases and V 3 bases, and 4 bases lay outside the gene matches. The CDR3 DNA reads TGTGCCAGTAGTATCACAGGGGCGAACGAGCAGTACTTC. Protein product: CASSITGANEQYF.

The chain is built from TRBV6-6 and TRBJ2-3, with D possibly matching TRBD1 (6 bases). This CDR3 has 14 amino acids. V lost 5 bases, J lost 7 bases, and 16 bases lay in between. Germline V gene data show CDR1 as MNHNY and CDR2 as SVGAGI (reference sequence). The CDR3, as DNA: TGTGCCAGCAGTACCCCCCTAGGGGGATATACGCAGTATTTT. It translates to CASSTPLGGYTQYF.

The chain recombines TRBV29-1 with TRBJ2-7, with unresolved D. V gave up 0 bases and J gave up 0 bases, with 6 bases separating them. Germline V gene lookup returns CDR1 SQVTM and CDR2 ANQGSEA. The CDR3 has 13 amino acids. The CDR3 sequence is CSVEERSSYEQYF. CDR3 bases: TGCAGCGTTGAAGAAAGGAGCTCCTACGAGCAGTACTTC.

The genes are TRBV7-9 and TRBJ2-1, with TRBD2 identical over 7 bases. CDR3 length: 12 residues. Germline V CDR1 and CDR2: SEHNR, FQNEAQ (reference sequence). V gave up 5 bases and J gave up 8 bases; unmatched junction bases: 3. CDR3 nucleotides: TGTGCCAGCAGCCAGCGGGGCGATGAGCAGTTCTTC. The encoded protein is CASSQRGDEQFF.

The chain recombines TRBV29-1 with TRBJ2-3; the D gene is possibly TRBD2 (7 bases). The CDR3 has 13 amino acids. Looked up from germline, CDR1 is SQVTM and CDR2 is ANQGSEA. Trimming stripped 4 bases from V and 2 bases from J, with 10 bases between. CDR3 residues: CSVARGPTDTQYF. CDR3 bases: TGCAGCGTTGCGCGGGGGCCCACAGATACGCAGTATTTT.

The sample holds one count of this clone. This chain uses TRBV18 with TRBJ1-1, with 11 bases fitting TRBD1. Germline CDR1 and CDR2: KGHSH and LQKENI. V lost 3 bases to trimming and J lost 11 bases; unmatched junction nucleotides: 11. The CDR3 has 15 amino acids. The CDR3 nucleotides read TGTGCCAGCTCACCCTCGGACAGGGGGCGCTTAGTGGCTTTCTTT. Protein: CASSPSDRGRLVAFF.

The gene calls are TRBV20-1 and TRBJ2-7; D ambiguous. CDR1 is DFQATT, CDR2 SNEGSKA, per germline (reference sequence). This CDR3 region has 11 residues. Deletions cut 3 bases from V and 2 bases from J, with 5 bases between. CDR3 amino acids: CSASSAYEQYF. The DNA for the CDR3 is TGCAGTGCTAGTTCCGCCTACGAGCAGTACTTC.

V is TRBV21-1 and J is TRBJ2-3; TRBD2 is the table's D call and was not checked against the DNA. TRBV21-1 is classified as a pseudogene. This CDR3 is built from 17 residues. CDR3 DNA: TGTGCCAGCAGCATTGCCCGGGGGGGGCCAGTGACAGATACGCAGTATTTT. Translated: CASSIARGGPVTDTQYF.

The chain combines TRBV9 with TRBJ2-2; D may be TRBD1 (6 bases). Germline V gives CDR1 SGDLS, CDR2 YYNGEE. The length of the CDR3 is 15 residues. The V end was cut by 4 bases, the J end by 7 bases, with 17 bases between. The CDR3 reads CASSRSGQGIGELFF. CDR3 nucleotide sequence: TGTGCCAGCAGCCGGTCCGGGCAGGGGATCGGGGAGCTGTTTTTT.

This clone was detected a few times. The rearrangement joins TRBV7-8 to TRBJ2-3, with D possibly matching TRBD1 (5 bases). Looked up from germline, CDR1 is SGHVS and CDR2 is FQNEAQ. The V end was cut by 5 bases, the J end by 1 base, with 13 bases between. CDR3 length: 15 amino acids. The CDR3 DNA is TGTGCCAGCAGCCCTACAGGTTACCGCACAGATACGCAGTATTTT. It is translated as CASSPTGYRTDTQYF.

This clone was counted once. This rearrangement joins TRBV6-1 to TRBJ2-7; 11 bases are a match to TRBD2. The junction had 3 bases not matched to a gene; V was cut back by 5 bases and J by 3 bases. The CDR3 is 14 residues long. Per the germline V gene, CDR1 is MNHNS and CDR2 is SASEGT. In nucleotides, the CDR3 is TGTGCCAGCAGTAAACTAGCGGGGGACTACGAGCAGTACTTC. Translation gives CASSKLAGDYEQYF.

CDR3 protein: CACSMSGAQYF. CDR3 sequence (DNA): TGTGCCTGTTCCATGAGCGGGGCGCAGTATTTT. The rearrangement joins TRBV30 to TRBJ2-3, with TRBD2 matching over 7 bases. V trimming: 6 bases; J trimming: 10 bases; junction bases outside the gene matches: 7. Germline V gives CDR1 GTSNPN, CDR2 SVGIG (reference sequence). The CDR3 consists of 11 residues.

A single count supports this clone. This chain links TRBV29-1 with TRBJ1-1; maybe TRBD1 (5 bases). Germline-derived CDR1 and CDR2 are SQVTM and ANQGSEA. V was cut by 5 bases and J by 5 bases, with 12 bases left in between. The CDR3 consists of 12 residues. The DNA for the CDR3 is TGCAGCGTTCTCGAGGGGAGGACTGAAGCTTTCTTT. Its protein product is CSVLEGRTEAFF. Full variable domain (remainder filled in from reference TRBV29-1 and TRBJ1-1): SAVISQKPSRDICQRGTSLTIQCQVDSQVTMMFWYRQQPGQSLTLIATANQGSEATYESGFVIDKFPISRPNLTFSTLTVSNMSPEDSSIYLCSVLEGRTEAFFGQGTRLTVV.